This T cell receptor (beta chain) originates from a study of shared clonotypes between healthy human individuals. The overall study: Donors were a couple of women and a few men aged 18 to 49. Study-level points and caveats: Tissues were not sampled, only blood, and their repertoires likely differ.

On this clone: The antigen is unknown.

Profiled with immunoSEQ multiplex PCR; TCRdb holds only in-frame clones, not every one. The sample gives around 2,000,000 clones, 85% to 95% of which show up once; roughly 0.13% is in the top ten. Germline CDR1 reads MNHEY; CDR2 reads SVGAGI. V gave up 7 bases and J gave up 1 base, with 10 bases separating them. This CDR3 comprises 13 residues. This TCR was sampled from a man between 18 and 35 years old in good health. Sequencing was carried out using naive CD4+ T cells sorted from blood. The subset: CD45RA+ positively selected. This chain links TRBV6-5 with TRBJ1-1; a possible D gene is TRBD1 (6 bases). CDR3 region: CASMRGGNTEAFF. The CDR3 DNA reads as TGTGCCAGCATGAGGGGGGGGAACACTGAAGCTTTCTTT.